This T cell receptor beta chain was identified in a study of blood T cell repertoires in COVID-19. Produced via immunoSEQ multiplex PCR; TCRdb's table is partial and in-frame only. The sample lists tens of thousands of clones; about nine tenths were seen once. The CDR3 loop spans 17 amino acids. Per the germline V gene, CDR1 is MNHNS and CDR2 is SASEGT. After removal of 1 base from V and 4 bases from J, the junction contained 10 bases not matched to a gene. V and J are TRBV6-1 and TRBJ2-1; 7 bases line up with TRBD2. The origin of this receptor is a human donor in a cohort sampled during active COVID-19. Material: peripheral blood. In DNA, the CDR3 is TGTGCCAGCAGTGAAGGGGGCGGGATTAGCGGGTACAATGAGCAGTTCTTC. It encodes CASSEGGGISGYNEQFF.